This T cell receptor (beta chain) was captured in a study of blood T cell repertoires in COVID-19. Study context: Acute-phase and convalescent COVID-19 samples originated in the United States, Italy and Spain. T cells, B-cell-depleted T cells, or PBMCs provided the cDNA or gDNA that served as material.

Under the authors' procedure: Estimated nucleated cell counts came from reference gene primer amplification. Clones were read by immunoSEQ multiplex PCR, and TCRdb kept only the in-frame ones, dropping some. V and J calls and clone size come straight from that table; D and trimming were deduced from the DNA. The table includes roughly 140,000 clones, about 87% detected once. The CDR3 has 13 residues. V shed 8 bases and J shed 4 bases, with 13 bases lying between them. Germline lookup yields CDR1 ENHRY and CDR2 SYGVKD. This TCR came from a human donor in a cohort sampled during active COVID-19. Material for sequencing was peripheral blood. V usage is TRBV10-3 and J usage is TRBJ2-3; TRBD1 is a possible D gene (5 bases). The CDR3 reads CAIESGNADTQYF. The CDR3 DNA is TGTGCCATCGAGTCAGGGAATGCAGATACGCAGTATTTT.